A single sample gave rise to the 25 T cell receptor beta chains below, sequenced in a study of cytomegalovirus exposure and HLA in healthy donors. This table comes from immunoSEQ multiplex PCR, and its TCRdb copy is limited to in-frame clones, with some not included. Of about 58,000 clones in the sample, around nine tenths were seen once. The specimen sequenced was PBMCs. The source is a man aged 18 to 29 in good health and CMV-seronegative.

The rearrangement links TRBV9 to TRBJ2-2, with TRBD1 matching over 11 bases. V trimming: 3 bases; J trimming: 6 bases; junction bases outside the gene matches: 1. Germline V gives CDR1 SGDLS, CDR2 YYNGEE. The CDR3 is 14 amino acids. The CDR3 nucleotides read TGTGCCAGCAGCGCGGGACAGGGGGCCGGGGAGCTGTTTTTT. Residues: CASSAGQGAGELFF.

This sequence joins TRBV28 and TRBJ2-3, with 8 positions matching TRBD2. The germline V gene has CDR1 MDHEN and CDR2 SYDVKM. There are 15 residues in the CDR3. V gave up 8 bases and J gave up 1 base; unmatched junction bases: 8. The chain's CDR3 is CASGAGTRGTDTQYF. For the CDR3, the DNA is TGTGCCAGCGGAGCCGGGACTAGAGGCACAGATACGCAGTATTTT.

The chain employs TRBV6-5 and TRBJ1-5, with 9 bases that match TRBD1. The V gene end was trimmed by 6 bases and the J gene end by 9 bases; junction bases not matched to a gene: 12. Germline V lookup: CDR1 MNHEY, CDR2 SVGAGI. This CDR3 is 15 amino acids long. In DNA form, the CDR3 reads TGTGCCAGCAGCGAGGGGACAGGGTATAATTCGCCCCAGCATTTT. Its protein product is CASSEGTGYNSPQHF.

The rearrangement uses TRBV27 and TRBJ2-1, with a tentative D call TRBD2 (5 bases). CDR1 and CDR2 (germline): MNHEY, SMNVEV (reference sequence). This CDR3 contains 15 residues. Trimming left V 6 bases short and J 8 bases short, with 20 bases between. DNA for the CDR3: TGTGCCAGCAGACCGGGCAGACTAAATTCCCATGAGCAGTTCTTC. This gives the protein CASRPGRLNSHEQFF.

The CDR3 here is CASSLPYGQGEQFF. CDR3 sequence (DNA): TGTGCCAGCAGCTTACCCTACGGTCAGGGTGAGCAGTTCTTC. V usage is TRBV7-2 and J usage is TRBJ2-1; maybe TRBD1 (5 bases). The ends were cut back, 2 bases at V and 9 bases at J, with 14 bases in the middle. Germline lookup yields CDR1 SGHTA and CDR2 FQGNSA. The CDR3 has 14 amino acids.

The V gene is TRBV7-9, the J gene TRBJ2-2, with a possible D match to TRBD2 (7 bases). The CDR3 runs 15 residues. V gave up 5 bases and J gave up 6 bases, with 16 bases separating them. Germline V CDR1 and CDR2: SEHNR, FQNEAQ (reference sequence). DNA of the CDR3: TGTGCCAGCAGCCCCCCCGGGGGGCGGGCCGGGGAGCTGTTTTTT. The encoded protein is CASSPPGGRAGELFF.

This clone appeared a few times. The rearrangement uses TRBV6-6 and TRBJ2-3, with 9 bases aligning to TRBD2. The V segment lost 8 bases and the J segment 5 bases; nucleotides outside the gene matches: 11. CDR1 and CDR2 from the germline V gene are MNHNY and SVGAGI (reference sequence). The CDR3 is 15 amino acids. The CDR3 sequence is CASYYRAGGVDTQYF. In DNA, the CDR3 is TGTGCCAGCTATTATCGGGCGGGAGGGGTAGATACGCAGTATTTT.

V is TRBV4-1 and J is TRBJ2-7; 7 bases align to TRBD1. The CDR3 is 16 residues long. CDR1 is MGHRA and CDR2 is YSYEKL in the germline V gene. J gave up 5 bases and V 0 bases, and 10 bases lay outside the gene matches. CDR3 region: CASSQDVGQSRNEQYF. In DNA form, the CDR3 reads TGCGCCAGCAGCCAAGATGTGGGACAGTCCCGAAACGAGCAGTACTTC.

The V gene is TRBV5-6, the J gene TRBJ2-1; D might be TRBD2 (6 bases). This CDR3 spans 19 amino acids. Germline CDR1 SGHDT, CDR2 YYEEEE. The V end was cut by 1 base, the J end by 3 bases, with 23 bases between. CDR3 nucleotide sequence: TGTGCCAGCAGCTTGCCCCCTGGCCTGGGGGGAGGTTACTACAATGAGCAGTTCTTC. It yields the protein CASSLPPGLGGGYYNEQFF.

V usage is TRBV4-1 and J usage is TRBJ2-2; TRBD2 is a possible D gene (6 bases). The CDR3 covers 16 residues. V was trimmed by 4 bases and J by 2 bases, leaving 14 bases between them. Germline V gene sequence: CDR1 MGHRA, CDR2 YSYEKL. The CDR3 region has the DNA TGCGCCAGCAGCCCCCTCGGACTATCAAACACCGGGGAGCTGTTTTTT. Translating it yields CASSPLGLSNTGELFF.

The gene calls are TRBV15 and TRBJ2-1; 9 positions match TRBD2. The CDR3 is 15 residues long. Germline CDR1 is LNHNV and CDR2 is YYDKDF (reference sequence). V lost 4 bases and J lost 6; bases outside the gene matches: 7. The DNA for the CDR3 is TGTGCCACCAGCAACTTAGCGGGAGCGCCCAATGAGCAGTTCTTC. This sequence encodes CATSNLAGAPNEQFF.

This rearrangement joins TRBV10-2 to TRBJ2-7; D possibly corresponds to TRBD2 (5 bases). Germline assignment: CDR1 WSHSY and CDR2 SAAADI. V lost 10 bases, J lost 3 bases, and 10 bases lay in between. This CDR3 is 11 amino acids long. Here the CDR3 reads CATEEGYEQYF. The CDR3 DNA sequence: TGCGCCACGGAAGAGGGCTACGAGCAGTACTTC.

This clone was counted a single time. The chain recombines TRBV4-3 with TRBJ2-3; TRBD2 matches 10 bases. J gave up 5 bases and V 4 bases, and 6 bases lay outside the gene matches. CDR3 size: 15 residues. Germline CDR1 LGHNA, CDR2 YSLEER. CDR3 protein: CASSPIAGGGDTQYF. CDR3 in DNA: TGCGCCAGCAGCCCGATAGCGGGAGGCGGAGATACGCAGTATTTT.

The V gene is TRBV2, the J gene TRBJ1-3; 8 nucleotides line up with TRBD1. Germline lookup yields CDR1 SNHLY and CDR2 FYNNEI. The CDR3 totals 15 residues. Unmatched junction bases numbered 11, after V lost 6 bases and J lost 7 bases. CDR3 DNA: TGTGCCAGCAGCGTAGGACAGGGATTAATGAACACCATATATTTT. Translation gives CASSVGQGLMNTIYF.

This rearrangement joins TRBV30 to TRBJ2-1; no clear D. The CDR3 spans 11 residues. The germline CDR1 and CDR2 sequences are GTSNPN and SVGIG (reference sequence). V was trimmed by 4 bases and J by 4 bases, leaving 5 bases between them. CDR3 residues: CAWTTYNEQFF. The CDR3 nucleotides are TGTGCCTGGACTACTTACAATGAGCAGTTCTTC.

The chain has TRBV27 and TRBJ1-3; 8 bases map to TRBD1. Losses at the gene ends were 8 bases for V and 4 bases for J; bases not matched to a gene: 7. The CDR3 is made up of 14 amino acids. Germline V gene sequence: CDR1 MNHEY, CDR2 SMNVEV (reference sequence). This chain's CDR3 is CASWDRRGGNTIYF. The DNA of the CDR3 is TGTGCCAGCTGGGACAGGAGGGGAGGAAACACCATATATTTT.

The V and J genes are TRBV9 and TRBJ2-3; 12 nucleotides align to TRBD2. Per the germline V gene, CDR1 is SGDLS and CDR2 is YYNGEE. The CDR3 has 15 residues. After removal of 0 bases from V and 4 bases from J, the junction contained 0 bases not matched to a gene. Here the CDR3 reads CASSVGLAGADTQYF. In nucleotides, the CDR3 is TGTGCCAGCAGCGTAGGACTAGCGGGAGCAGATACGCAGTATTTT.

The V call is TRBV6-4, the J call TRBJ2-7; 9 bases are shared with TRBD2. V gave up 6 bases and J gave up 6 bases; unmatched junction bases: 18. CDR3 length equals 17 residues. Germline V gene lookup returns CDR1 MRHNA and CDR2 SNTAGT. This CDR3 is CASRGGRGSGSKVEQYF. CDR3 nucleotides: TGTGCCAGCAGGGGGGGGAGGGGTAGCGGGAGTAAGGTCGAGCAGTACTTC.

In this sample, this clone turned up a few times. The CDR3 DNA sequence: TGCAGCGTCCGGGAGCCGGCCCTCTATGGCTACACCTTC. Its translation: CSVREPALYGYTF. V is TRBV29-1 and J is TRBJ1-2; D is ambiguous. CDR3 length: 13 amino acids. CDR1 and CDR2 from the germline V gene are SQVTM and ANQGSEA. The V and J ends lost 6 bases and 4 bases respectively, with 15 bases between them.

The V and J genes are TRBV9 and TRBJ2-3, with 12 nucleotides matching TRBD2. Germline V gene sequence: CDR1 SGDLS, CDR2 YYNGEE. Trimming at V came to 6 bases and at J to 7 bases, leaving 12 bases not matched to a gene. The CDR3 spans 16 residues. CDR3 protein: CASNAGGLAGAYTQYF. The CDR3 coding sequence is TGTGCCAGCAACGCCGGGGGACTAGCGGGCGCATATACGCAGTATTTT.

The genes are TRBV9 and TRBJ1-4; D gene uncertain. Deletions cut 4 bases from V and 4 bases from J, with 11 bases between. Germline-derived CDR1 and CDR2 are SGDLS and YYNGEE. CDR3 length: 14 amino acids. Written as DNA, the CDR3 is TGTGCCAGCAGCCAGGCAGGATATAATGAAAAACTGTTTTTT. As protein: CASSQAGYNEKLFF.

The chain joins TRBV27 to TRBJ2-1; 10 nucleotides agree with TRBD2. The CDR3 loop spans 14 amino acids. V was pared by 7 bases and J by 4 bases, with 4 bases of the junction left unmatched. Germline V CDR1 and CDR2: MNHEY, SMNVEV (reference sequence). This chain's CDR3 is CASTIAGGYNEQFF. The CDR3 nucleotides read TGTGCCAGCACCATAGCGGGAGGATACAATGAGCAGTTCTTC.

The chain combines TRBV28 with TRBJ2-7; tentatively, D is TRBD2 (5 bases). The V gene lost 5 bases and the J gene lost 3 bases, with 14 bases spanning the gap. CDR3 size: 14 residues. Germline loops: CDR1 MDHEN, CDR2 SYDVKM. CDR3 nucleotide sequence: TGTGCCAGCAGTCTATTCGGGATAATCTACGAGCAGTACTTC. Residues: CASSLFGIIYEQYF.

The chain's CDR3 is CATNTGGFSYEQYF. The CDR3 DNA is TGTGCCACTAACACAGGGGGTTTCTCCTACGAGCAGTACTTC. The chain joins TRBV5-4 to TRBJ2-7; 8 bases map to TRBD1. Per the germline V gene, CDR1 is SGHNT and CDR2 is YYREEE (reference sequence). The CDR3 length is 14 residues. The ends lost 9 bases at V and 0 bases at J; junction bases unmatched: 8.

CDR3: CATTSGTNTGELFF. CDR3 bases: TGTGCCACTACTAGCGGGACTAACACCGGGGAGCTGTTTTTT. The chain has TRBV2 and TRBJ2-2; 10 bases fit TRBD2. The CDR3 covers 14 residues. Unmatched junction bases numbered 4, after V lost 10 bases and J lost 2 bases. Per the germline V gene, CDR1 is SNHLY and CDR2 is FYNNEI.